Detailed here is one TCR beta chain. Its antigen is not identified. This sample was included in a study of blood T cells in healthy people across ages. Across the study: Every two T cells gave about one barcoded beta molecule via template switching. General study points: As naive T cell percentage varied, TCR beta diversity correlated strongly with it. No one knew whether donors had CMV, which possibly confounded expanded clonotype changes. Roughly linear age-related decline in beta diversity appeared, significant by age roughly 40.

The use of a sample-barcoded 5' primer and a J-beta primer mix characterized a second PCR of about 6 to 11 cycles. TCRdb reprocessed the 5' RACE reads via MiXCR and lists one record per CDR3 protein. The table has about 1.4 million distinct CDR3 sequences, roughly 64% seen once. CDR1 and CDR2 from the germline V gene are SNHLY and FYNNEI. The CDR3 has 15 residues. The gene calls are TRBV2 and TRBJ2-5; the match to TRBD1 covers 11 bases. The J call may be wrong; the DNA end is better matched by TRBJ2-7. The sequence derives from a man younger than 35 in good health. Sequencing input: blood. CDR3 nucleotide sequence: TGTGCCAGCAGTGCGTCGGGACAGGGGGTCTACGAGCAGTACTTC. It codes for CASSASGQGVYEQYF.